One and the same sample provided the 25 T cell receptor beta chains below, sequenced in a study of shared clonotypes between healthy human individuals. The protocol was immunoSEQ multiplex PCR, while the TCRdb copy is restricted to in-frame clones and leaves out a portion. The sample has about 1 million clones, about 75% seen once. The sample consisted of memory CD4+ T cells sorted from blood. Subset specified: CD45RA-negative fraction. The receptor set was obtained from a man younger than 30 in good health.

The V call is TRBV7-9, the J call TRBJ2-2, with 9 positions matching TRBD2. V trimming: 5 bases; J trimming: 6 bases; junction bases outside the gene matches: 13. CDR3 length equals 17 residues. Germline V gene lookup returns CDR1 SEHNR and CDR2 FQNEAQ (reference sequence). The CDR3 nucleotides are TGTGCCAGCAGCCCTGGTCCGGGACTAGCCGCGGCCGGGGAGCTGTTTTTT. As protein: CASSPGPGLAAAGELFF.

The chain links TRBV10-1 to TRBJ2-1, with 7 bases lining up with TRBD2. The CDR3 is made up of 16 amino acids. The trim removed 6 bases at V and 8 bases at J, leaving 16 bases unmatched. CDR1 is WNHNN, CDR2 SYGVQD, per germline (reference sequence). The CDR3 here is CASRTERAGRRDEQFF. The CDR3 DNA reads TGCGCCAGCAGAACAGAAAGAGCGGGAAGAAGAGATGAGCAGTTCTTC.

Here the CDR3 reads CASSPSTSNEQFF. The CDR3 coding sequence is TGTGCCAGCAGCCCCTCGACTAGTAATGAGCAGTTCTTC. The chain combines TRBV7-2 with TRBJ2-1, with a tentative D call TRBD2 (6 bases). The CDR3 totals 13 residues. V was clipped by 5 bases and J by 7 bases, with 12 bases between them. Germline values: CDR1 SGHTA, CDR2 FQGNSA.

This clone was counted once. The CDR3 loop is CASSRNGASGSGETQYF. The CDR3, as DNA: TGTGCCAGCAGCCGAAATGGAGCTAGCGGGAGCGGAGAGACCCAGTACTTC. The chain joins TRBV2 to TRBJ2-5, with TRBD2 identical over 10 bases. The length of the CDR3 is 17 residues. CDR1 and CDR2 from the germline V gene are SNHLY and FYNNEI. V lost 6 bases and J lost 4; bases outside the gene matches: 14.

This clone has just one count. This sequence joins TRBV6-1 and TRBJ1-3; D uncertain. CDR1 MNHNS and CDR2 SASEGT come from the germline V gene. The V and J ends lost 5 bases and 0 bases respectively, with 8 bases between them. The CDR3 has 14 residues. CDR3 loop: CASSPPSSGNTIYF. CDR3 DNA sequence: TGTGCCAGCAGTCCACCTAGCTCTGGAAACACCATATATTTT.

The chain has TRBV10-3 and TRBJ2-5; 10 nucleotides agree with TRBD2. The CDR3 covers 14 residues. The junction had 5 bases not matched to a gene; V was cut back by 5 bases and J by 5 bases. CDR1 and CDR2 from the germline V gene are ENHRY and SYGVKD. CDR3 bases: TGTGCCATCAGTACTAGCGGGAACTGGGAGACCCAGTACTTC. This encodes CAISTSGNWETQYF.

This sequence joins TRBV5-4 and TRBJ2-5; either TRBD1 or TRBD2 may supply D (5 bases each). The germline V gene has CDR1 SGHNT and CDR2 YYREEE (reference sequence). Deletions cut 3 bases from V and 5 bases from J, with 11 bases between. The CDR3 is 13 amino acids. This CDR3 reads CASSSKGEETQYF. The CDR3 nucleotides are TGTGCCAGCAGCTCAAAAGGGGAGGAGACCCAGTACTTC.

The chain employs TRBV29-1 and TRBJ1-2; 7 bases match TRBD1. The germline gives CDR1 SQVTM, CDR2 ANQGSEA. CDR3 length equals 12 residues. With V trimmed by 6 bases and J by 4 bases, 5 bases remained unmatched. This CDR3 is CSVSGTVYGYTF. DNA for the CDR3: TGCAGCGTGTCCGGGACAGTCTATGGCTACACCTTC.

This clone has more than one count but fewer than ten. The genes are TRBV6-5 and TRBJ1-6; TRBD1 matches at 9 bases. In germline, CDR1 is MNHEY, CDR2 SVGAGI. V gave up 4 bases and J gave up 4 bases; unmatched junction bases: 5. This CDR3 is 16 amino acids long. The CDR3 sequence: CASSSTGGHYNSPLHF. CDR3 in DNA: TGTGCCAGCAGTTCTACAGGGGGCCATTATAATTCACCCCTCCACTTT.

The V and J genes are TRBV9 and TRBJ1-5; TRBD1 matches at 10 bases. Trimming removed 3 bases from V and 5 bases from J; junction bases left unmatched: 5. The CDR3 extends over 15 amino acids. Germline assignment: CDR1 SGDLS and CDR2 YYNGEE. The CDR3 nucleotides read TGTGCCAGCAGCGCCACCGGGACAGGGGATCAGCCCCAGCATTTT. It codes for CASSATGTGDQPQHF.

The chain carries TRBV7-2 and TRBJ1-2, with 7 positions matching TRBD1. CDR3 length: 15 amino acids. The V segment lost 5 bases and the J segment 5 bases; nucleotides outside the gene matches: 11. Germline V gives CDR1 SGHTA, CDR2 FQGNSA. The CDR3 sequence: CASSPSGTDSYGYTF. The CDR3 bases are TGTGCCAGCAGCCCCTCCGGGACAGACTCTTATGGCTACACCTTC.

V usage is TRBV19 and J usage is TRBJ1-5; TRBD1 agrees at 8 bases. Trimming cost V 3 bases and J 3 bases; bases outside gene matches: 13. The germline gives CDR1 LNHDA, CDR2 SQIVND (reference sequence). The CDR3 covers 18 residues. The CDR3 DNA reads TGTGCCAGTAGTATCGATGGGTCCTGGACAGGGAACAATCAGCCCCAGCATTTT. Protein sequence: CASSIDGSWTGNNQPQHF.

V and J are TRBV5-4 and TRBJ1-6, with a weak D call TRBD1 (5 bases). The CDR3 sequence is 15 residues long. Germline CDR1 and CDR2: SGHNT and YYREEE (reference sequence). The V end was cut by 1 base, the J end by 9 bases, with 14 bases between. The CDR3 DNA is TGTGCCAGCAGCTTGACCGGGACGGAGCGTTCACCCCTCCACTTT. Its translation is CASSLTGTERSPLHF.

Written as DNA, the CDR3 is TGTGCCAGCTCACCCCAGGGGTACAACAATGAGCAGTTCTTC. Its translation: CASSPQGYNNEQFF. The chain joins TRBV18 to TRBJ2-1; a possible D gene is TRBD1 (6 bases). This CDR3 contains 14 residues. Looked up from germline, CDR1 is KGHSH and CDR2 is LQKENI. V lost 3 bases and J 5 bases, leaving 11 bases between the germline ends. Using reference TRBV18 and TRBJ2-1 for the parts outside the CDR3, the full variable domain is NAGVMQNPRHLVRRRGQEARLRCSPMKGHSHVYWYRQLPEEGLKFMVYLQKENIIDESGMPKERFSAEFPKEGPSILRIQQVVRGDSAAYFCASSPQGYNNEQFFGPGTRLTVL.

This sequence joins TRBV6-1 and TRBJ2-7; D is unresolved. There are 12 residues in the CDR3. Between the trimmed V and J ends, which lost 2 bases and 6 bases, there was a span of 8 bases. Germline CDR1 MNHNS, CDR2 SASEGT. This chain's CDR3 is CASSELGSEQYF. Here the CDR3 DNA reads TGTGCCAGCAGTGAACTAGGGTCCGAGCAGTACTTC.

About this clone: One junction end disagrees with the germline gene, perhaps due to a read error. The V and J genes are TRBV7-7 and TRBJ2-1, with TRBD2 matching over 13 bases. The germline V gene has CDR1 SSHAT and CDR2 FNYEAQ (reference sequence). The CDR3 totals 16 residues. The CDR3 is CASSLTGLAGDNEQFF. CDR3 coding DNA: TGTGCTAGCAGCTTAACCGGACTAGCGGGGGACAATGAGCAGTTCTTC.

The genes are TRBV13 and TRBJ2-3, with 9 positions matching TRBD1. V lost 4 bases, J lost 3 bases, and 17 bases stayed unmatched. The CDR3 is 19 amino acids. From germline, CDR1 is PRHDT and CDR2 FYEKMQ (reference sequence). The DNA of the CDR3 is TGTGCCAGCAGCTCACGGCTCCATAACGGACAGGGGAGAACAGATACGCAGTATTTT. Amino acids: CASSSRLHNGQGRTDTQYF.

The chain couples TRBV6-5 to TRBJ1-6; D is undetermined. V gave up 6 bases and J gave up 2 bases, with 11 bases separating them. From germline, CDR1 is MNHEY and CDR2 SVGAGI. This CDR3 spans 15 amino acids. CDR3 sequence: CASRSTGTYNSPLHF. The CDR3 DNA is TGTGCCAGCAGATCCACCGGGACCTATAATTCACCCCTCCACTTT.

The rearrangement links TRBV5-1 to TRBJ2-6; D ambiguous. V was cut by 0 bases and J by 3 bases, with 1 base left in between. Germline V lookup: CDR1 SGHRS, CDR2 YFSETQ. This CDR3 spans 13 amino acids. The CDR3 bases are TGCGCCAGCAGCTTGGATGGGGCCAACGTCCTGACTTTC. Its translation is CASSLDGANVLTF.

The chain links TRBV30 to TRBJ1-2, with unresolved D. Germline values: CDR1 GTSNPN, CDR2 SVGIG (reference sequence). The V end was cut by 3 bases, the J end by 6 bases, with 11 bases between. This CDR3 is 12 amino acids long. The chain's CDR3 is CAWRARSHGYTF. CDR3 nucleotide sequence: TGTGCCTGGAGAGCCCGGTCCCATGGCTACACCTTC.

The CDR3 reads CASKVTDYEQYF. The CDR3 coding sequence is TGTGCCAGCAAAGTTACCGATTACGAGCAGTACTTC. V and J are TRBV6-6 and TRBJ2-7, with no clear D. Trimming removed 7 bases at V and 4 bases at J, with 11 bases between. The CDR3 sequence is 12 residues long. Germline CDR1 is MNHNY and CDR2 is SVGAGI (reference sequence).

The chain uses TRBV5-4 and TRBJ1-4; a possible D gene is TRBD1 (5 bases). Germline CDR1 is SGHNT and CDR2 is YYREEE (reference sequence). The CDR3 spans 18 residues. The V end was cut by 0 bases, the J end by 0 bases, with 15 bases between. The CDR3 bases are TGTGCCAGCAGCTTGGGCAGGGCTCCCTTTGCAACTAATGAAAAACTGTTTTTT. Its protein product is CASSLGRAPFATNEKLFF.

This clone was seen a few times. CDR3 loop: CASGRLSGGYTF. The CDR3 region has the DNA TGTGCCAGCGGGAGGTTATCGGGGGGCTACACCTTC. The V gene is TRBV28, the J gene TRBJ1-2; no definite D call. The V gene's germline CDR1 is MDHEN and CDR2 SYDVKM. Trimming removed 8 bases from V and 8 bases from J, with 15 bases in between. The CDR3 covers 12 residues.

This clone was seen a handful of times. The gene calls are TRBV2 and TRBJ2-7; D is ambiguous. V gave up 3 bases and J gave up 0 bases, with 18 bases separating them. CDR1 and CDR2 from the germline V gene are SNHLY and FYNNEI. The CDR3 extends over 17 amino acids. CDR3 sequence reads: CASSDFLVVGSSYEQYF. CDR3 DNA sequence: TGTGCCAGCAGTGATTTTCTAGTAGTGGGCTCCTCCTACGAGCAGTACTTC.

The chain employs TRBV12-5 and TRBJ2-5; 9 bases align to TRBD1. V trimming: 0 bases; J trimming: 4 bases; junction bases outside the gene matches: 9. The CDR3 length is 17 residues. Looked up from germline, CDR1 is LGHNT and CDR2 is FRNRAP. The CDR3 reads CASGLVSGTGFRETQYF. As DNA, the CDR3 is TGTGCTAGTGGTTTGGTTTCCGGGACAGGGTTCAGAGAGACCCAGTACTTC.